The next 8 T cell receptor beta chains were all read from a single sample in a study of early T cells in non-severe SARS-CoV-2 infection. TCRdb re-called the 5' RACE reads with MiXCR, one entry per CDR3 protein. The sample holds about 80,000 distinct CDR3 sequences, 10% to 15% seen once. This material consisted of whole blood, taken at baseline. The receptors originated from an adult who was a healthcare worker with PCR-confirmed SARS-CoV-2 infection or an uninfected control (not recorded which). The donor label of this sample is uncertain.

The rearrangement uses TRBV20-1 and TRBJ2-1; no reliable D call. The CDR3 runs to 11 residues. Between the trimmed V and J ends, which lost 0 bases and 15 bases, there was a span of 12 bases. The germline CDR1 and CDR2 sequences are DFQATT and SNEGSKA (reference sequence). The CDR3 spells CSARDAALAFF. The CDR3 DNA reads TGCAGTGCTAGAGATGCCGCCCTCGCGTTCTTC.

There are many counts of this clonotype. The chain combines TRBV12-3 or TRBV12-4 with TRBJ2-3; no definite D call. The CDR3 has 13 residues. Trimming left V 2 bases short and J 4 bases short, with 7 bases between. This CDR3 reads CASSLLLADTQYF. For the CDR3, the DNA is TGTGCCAGCAGTTTACTCCTGGCAGATACGCAGTATTTT.

The chain uses TRBV20-1 and TRBJ2-1; D is possibly TRBD2 (5 bases). Trimming took 5 bases from V and 3 from J, leaving 11 bases between them. CDR3 length equals 13 residues. CDR1 is DFQATT, CDR2 SNEGSKA, per germline (reference sequence). This CDR3 is CSALSGIYNEQFF. The CDR3 DNA reads as TGCAGTGCTCTATCCGGGATCTACAATGAGCAGTTCTTC.

V gene TRBV7-2 combines with J gene TRBJ2-3, with 11 bases that match TRBD2. The V segment lost 4 bases and the J segment 7 bases; nucleotides outside the gene matches: 16. The CDR3 loop spans 18 amino acids. The germline V gene encodes CDR1 SGHTA and CDR2 FQGNSA. The CDR3: CASSSSPFSGGARNTQYF. The CDR3 nucleotides are TGTGCCAGCAGCTCCTCGCCATTTAGCGGGGGGGCACGTAATACGCAGTATTTT.

The sample holds a few counts of this clonotype. This chain's CDR3 is CASSTYRGGQPQHF. The CDR3 nucleotides are TGTGCCAGCAGCACGTACAGGGGGGGTCAGCCCCAGCATTTT. The chain joins TRBV21-1 to TRBJ1-5; TRBD1 reflects the table's D call only, with no check against the DNA. TRBV21-1 represents a pseudogene. The CDR3 length is 14 residues.

This clonotype was picked up a small number of times. V usage is TRBV5-4 and J usage is TRBJ1-2, with 8 bases aligning to TRBD1. The CDR3 loop spans 14 amino acids. With 2 bases clipped from V and 4 bases from J, the junction kept 4 bases outside the gene matches. CDR1 is SGHNT and CDR2 is YYREEE in the germline V gene (reference sequence). CDR3 amino acids: CASSLDRGGYGYTF. For the CDR3, the DNA is TGTGCCAGCAGCTTAGACAGGGGCGGCTATGGCTACACCTTC.

This clonotype turned up a few times. The chain links TRBV7-6 to TRBJ2-1; 12 nucleotides agree with TRBD2. With V trimmed by 0 bases and J by 7 bases, 10 bases remained unmatched. This CDR3 has 18 residues. Per the germline V gene, CDR1 is SGHVS and CDR2 is FNYEAQ. CDR3 protein: CASSLAAPRTSGMNEQFF. Written as DNA, the CDR3 is TGTGCCAGCAGCTTAGCCGCACCTCGGACTAGCGGGATGAATGAGCAGTTCTTC.

The chain combines TRBV12-3 or TRBV12-4 with TRBJ1-2, with no clear D. The CDR3 has 15 amino acids. V was cut by 3 bases and J by 4 bases, with 15 bases left in between. The CDR3 loop is CASSLAGQRSYGYTF. The CDR3 DNA is TGTGCCAGCAGTTTGGCAGGCCAGCGGAGCTATGGCTACACCTTC.